One and the same sample provided the 12 T cell receptor beta chains below, sequenced in a study of a mutant IDH1 vaccine in newly diagnosed glioma (dated by TCRdb to about 2021). Receptor libraries were prepared by the immunoSEQ multiplex PCR assay. TCRdb mirrors the immuneACCESS table, restricted to in-frame sequences. Some clones are absent from its copies; in checked studies, under half trace to an unresolved V gene, and the reason for the others is unknown. This sample comprises some 16,000 clones, roughly 96% of them detected only once. The ten largest clones take up more than 3.5% of the sample. The meaning of the sample's time point label: baseline, week 1 (first vaccination visit). The sample's treatment or condition label, in plain terms: pre-vaccination baseline after standard-of-care therapy. The input for sequencing was peripheral blood mononuclear cells (PBMCs), taken from a glioma patient treated with radiotherapy, temozolomide or both. The receptors were sampled from a woman aged 18-29 years with glioma. Some clones in this sample may be carry-over from other donors' samples.

V gene TRBV6-6 combines with J gene TRBJ1-2; the D is unclear. V lost 8 bases and J lost 1, with 11 bases in between. There are 13 residues in the CDR3. Germline-derived CDR1 and CDR2 are MNHNY and SVGAGI (reference sequence). This CDR3 is CASLDSLNYGYTF. The CDR3, as DNA: TGTGCCAGCCTGGACTCCCTTAACTATGGCTACACCTTC.

The rearrangement links TRBV11-1 to TRBJ2-5; 15 nucleotides agree with TRBD2. From germline, CDR1 is SGHAT and CDR2 FQDESV (reference sequence). The CDR3 spans 17 residues. The V gene end was trimmed by 1 base and the J gene end by 6 bases; junction bases not matched to a gene: 6. The CDR3 sequence is CASSLGTSGRAGKTQYF. The DNA of the CDR3 is TGTGCCAGCAGCTTAGGGACTAGCGGGAGGGCCGGGAAGACCCAGTACTTC.

The CDR3 protein is CASSLWAGPDYEQYF. CDR3 DNA sequence: TGTGCCAGCAGCTTGTGGGCAGGGCCGGACTACGAGCAGTACTTC. The chain employs TRBV7-2 and TRBJ2-7, with a possible D match to TRBD1 (5 bases). Germline CDR1 reads SGHTA; CDR2 reads FQGNSA. V was trimmed by 3 bases and J by 3 bases, leaving 15 bases between them. This CDR3 is built from 15 residues.

V usage is TRBV29-1 and J usage is TRBJ2-6; D gene ambiguous. V gave up 6 bases and J gave up 1 base, with 7 bases separating them. The CDR3 extends over 13 amino acids. CDR1 SQVTM and CDR2 ANQGSEA come from the germline V gene. In DNA, the CDR3 is TGCAGCGTGGCGGAATCTGGGGCCAACGTCCTGACTTTC. This encodes CSVAESGANVLTF.

The gene calls are TRBV6-6 and TRBJ2-6, with a weak D call TRBD2 (6 bases). Trimming stripped 7 bases from V and 4 bases from J, with 11 bases between. This CDR3 comprises 14 residues. CDR1 is MNHNY, CDR2 SVGAGI, per germline (reference sequence). CDR3 coding DNA: TGTGCCAGCACGCGGGGTACCGGGGCCAACGTCCTGACTTTC. This translates into CASTRGTGANVLTF.

The rearrangement uses TRBV19 and TRBJ1-5, with D perhaps matching TRBD1 (6 bases). The germline V gene encodes CDR1 LNHDA and CDR2 SQIVND (reference sequence). V gave up 6 bases and J gave up 4 bases, with 22 bases separating them. The length of the CDR3 is 17 residues. CDR3 coding DNA: TGTGCCAGTAGGGGACTGGGGGCGGAGGGGCTAAATCAGCCCCAGCATTTT. This encodes CASRGLGAEGLNQPQHF.

The rearrangement uses TRBV5-1 and TRBJ2-1, with unresolved D. The germline V gene encodes CDR1 SGHRS and CDR2 YFSETQ. This CDR3 spans 16 amino acids. Trimming cost V 4 bases and J 7 bases, with 21 bases left between them. The CDR3 DNA reads as TGCGCCAGCAGCCTAGGGTCCTCAGGAGTTGGGAATGAGCAGTTCTTC. It is translated as CASSLGSSGVGNEQFF.

The V and J genes are TRBV6-1 and TRBJ1-1; D not certain. Germline V gene lookup returns CDR1 MNHNS and CDR2 SASEGT. V shed 0 bases and J shed 8 bases, with 7 bases lying between them. The CDR3 extends over 12 amino acids. The CDR3 nucleotides are TGTGCCAGCAGTGAAGCGGTCGTAGAAGCTTTCTTT. Translation gives CASSEAVVEAFF.

The gene calls are TRBV28 and TRBJ1-3, with 9 bases that match TRBD1. This CDR3 contains 17 residues. The germline V gene has CDR1 MDHEN and CDR2 SYDVKM. With V trimmed by 3 bases and J by 0 bases, 6 bases remained unmatched. CDR3 sequence: CASSLAWGQGSGNTIYF. CDR3 nucleotides: TGTGCCAGCAGTTTGGCCTGGGGACAGGGCTCTGGAAACACCATATATTTT.

This sequence joins TRBV29-1 and TRBJ1-4; perhaps TRBD1 as D (5 bases). Trimming removed 4 bases from V and 2 bases from J, with 11 bases in between. The CDR3 extends over 14 amino acids. Germline assignment: CDR1 SQVTM and CDR2 ANQGSEA. CDR3 in DNA: TGCAGCGTTGGCCGGGACGGGACTAATGAAAAACTGTTTTTT. Its translation is CSVGRDGTNEKLFF.

This chain links TRBV28 with TRBJ1-5, with D possibly being TRBD1 (6 bases). The CDR3 extends over 14 amino acids. Between the trimmed V and J ends, which lost 5 bases and 9 bases, there was a span of 17 bases. The germline V gene has CDR1 MDHEN and CDR2 SYDVKM. CDR3 nucleotide sequence: TGTGCCAGCAGTCGCCGTACAGGGATGGGGCCCCAGCATTTT. It yields the protein CASSRRTGMGPQHF. The whole variable domain, filled in from reference TRBV28 and TRBJ1-5, reads DVKVTQSSRYLVKRTGEKVFLECVQDMDHENMFWYRQDPGLGLRLIYFSYDVKMKEKGDIPEGYSVSREKKERFSLILESASTNQTSMYLCASSRRTGMGPQHFGDGTRLSIL.

This chain joins TRBV18 and TRBJ1-2, with D perhaps TRBD1 (6 bases). V dropped 4 bases and J dropped 4 bases, with 13 bases sitting between them. Per the germline V gene, CDR1 is KGHSH and CDR2 is LQKENI. The CDR3 is made up of 14 amino acids. CDR3 protein: CASSLTDSRYGYTF. The CDR3, as DNA: TGTGCCAGCTCACTTACGGACAGCCGCTATGGCTACACCTTC.